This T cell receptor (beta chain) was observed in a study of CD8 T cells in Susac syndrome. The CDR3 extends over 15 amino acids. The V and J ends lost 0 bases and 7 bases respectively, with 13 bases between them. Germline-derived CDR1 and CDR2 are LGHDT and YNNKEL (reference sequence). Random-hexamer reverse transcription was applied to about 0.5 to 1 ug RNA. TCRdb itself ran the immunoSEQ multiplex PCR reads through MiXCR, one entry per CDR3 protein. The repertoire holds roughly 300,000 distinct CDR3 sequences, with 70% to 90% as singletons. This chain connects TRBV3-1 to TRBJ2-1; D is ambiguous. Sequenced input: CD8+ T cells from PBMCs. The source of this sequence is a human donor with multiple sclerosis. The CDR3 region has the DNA TGTGCCAGCAGCCAAGATTTTGGGGAAGGTAATGAGCAGTTCTTC. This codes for CASSQDFGEGNEQFF.